This T cell receptor beta chain was identified during a study of CD8 T cells in Susac syndrome. With random hexamers, reverse transcription was performed on about 0.45 to 1 ug of RNA. TCRdb re-analysed the immunoSEQ multiplex PCR reads in MiXCR, keeping a single row per CDR3 protein. The table includes around 280,000 distinct CDR3 sequences, 80% to 90% detected once. The trim removed 5 bases at V and 2 bases at J, leaving 4 bases unmatched. This CDR3 region has 14 residues. This clonotype was picked up a small number of times. The clonotype was recovered from a human donor with multiple sclerosis. The J gene is TRBJ2-5, the V gene TRBV12-3 or TRBV12-4, with TRBD2 matching 8 bases. The sample consisted of CD8+ T cells from PBMCs. In nucleotides, the CDR3 is TGTGCCAGCAGTCTTTCTAGCGGGCAAGAGACCCAGTACTTC. As protein: CASSLSSGQETQYF.